This TCR beta chain was sequenced during a study of T cell responses to AZD1222 COVID-19 vaccine (dated by TCRdb to the early 2020s). About the investigation overall: AZD1222 recipients given second doses at about 4 weeks or at about 12 weeks were pooled, since spike-specific TCR depth and breadth were not found to differ between the two schedules. TCR sequencing was performed for approximately 240 trial participants, of whom about 200 were given two doses of AZD1222 and around 25 were given two doses of MenACWY control vaccine. Trial participants were enrolled into age subgroups of 18-55, 56-69 and 70-plus years, which contained around 150, 28 and 57 TCR-sequenced participants, respectively.

Broader findings and caveats from the paper: Vaccine-associated CD4 TCRs spanned the whole spike protein, with dominant responses in regions 160-218 and 743-854. Because no samples from the day 14 peak response were available, repertoires could be characterized only after the peak T cell response. Epitopes outside the regions mutated in the B.1.351 and B.1.1.7 variants were reportedly recognized by nearly half of the unique spike-specific TCRs. Spike-specific TCR breadth and depth rose significantly after two AZD1222 doses compared with day 0 and with MenACWY recipients. The 56-69-year group was small, and its depth increase did not reach significance, likely because of low power. Only six or seven AZD1222 recipients were SARS-CoV-2 seropositive at baseline, limiting conclusions about previously exposed vaccinees. Participants were mostly white British and included more females than males, and it was suggested by the authors that clonal diversity may have been underestimated.

There are 22 amino acids in the CDR3, from cysteine to phenylalanine inclusive. Just CDR3 DNA is preserved here, 66 bases in frame from base 1. CDR1 and CDR2, looked up from the germline V gene (reference sequence), are LNHDA and SQIVND. The germline ends are 30 bases apart after V is trimmed by 4 bases and J by 2 bases. The CDR3 regions of human TCRbeta chains were analyzed by immunosequencing. Concerning the study's data processing: TCRs in the repertoires were matched against a reference library of SARS-CoV-2-specific TCRs that had been generated with the MIRA antigen-specificity platform. Breadth meant the fraction of unique TCRs that were SARS-CoV-2-associated, whereas depth meant the fraction of total T cells that were SARS-CoV-2-associated. Using the MIRA data, each spike-specific TCR was assigned both to the spike region to which the TCR was reactive and to a CD4 or CD8 class. Log10-transformed breadth and depth values were compared by one-way ANOVA with Sidak's multiple comparisons tests. TCRdb carries this immuneACCESS record with in-frame sequences only. Its versions omit some clonotypes, under half of them owing to an unresolved V gene in the studies checked, with the rest unexplained. V, J and clone size are taken as reported in that table, and D and trimming were inferred from the DNA itself. The sample records about 100,000 clones, roughly 89% of which are singletons. The top ten hold over 3% of the sample.

On this clone: Its antigen is not yet known. The record has no base qualities; no much larger clone is one base away.

This specimen's time point label, per the study, means: baseline before first vaccination. Vaccinee samples came from UK trials COV001 and COV002, including a single-blind randomized controlled phase 2/3 trial of AZD1222 (ChAdOx1 nCoV-19) in healthy adults. For TCRbeta chain sequencing, PBMC samples from trial participants were taken at day 0 and at day 28 after the second dose. The TCR was taken from an adult in good health. The sequenced sample was peripheral blood, obtained on day 0 of AZD1222 vaccination. This receptor chain uses TRBV19 and TRBJ2-6; the D gene assignment is perhaps TRBD1 or TRBD2, with each matching 6 bases. The sequence in DNA is TGTGCCAGTAGTACGCCCTTGGGGGACTCCAGAGGGGGAAACCCTGGGGCCAACGTCCTGACTTTC. Translated, this gives CASSTPLGDSRGGNPGANVLTF.